The 3 T cell receptor beta chains in this list originate from one sample, sequenced in a study of blood T cell repertoires in COVID-19 (dated by TCRdb to 2018 to 2020). The library relied on the immunoSEQ multiplex PCR assay. What TCRdb holds here is the immuneACCESS table cut down to in-frame rearrangements. Part of the clones is not present; checked against another copy, under half of the missing clones reflect an unresolved V gene, and the others are unexplained. This sample is represented by about 200,000 clones; 80% to 90% of them were singletons. The biggest ten clones account for about 13% of the sample. The sample taken for sequencing was peripheral blood. These receptors were collected from a human donor in a cohort sampled during active COVID-19.

This sequence joins TRBV28 and TRBJ2-7, with 15 bases aligning to TRBD2. The J segment lost 4 bases and the V segment lost 5 bases, leaving 9 bases of the junction unmatched. The CDR3 contains 17 residues. Germline loops: CDR1 MDHEN, CDR2 SYDVKM. The CDR3 nucleotides are TGTGCCAGCAGTACTCCCCGGACTAGCGGGAGGGTTTACGAGCAGTACTTC. It translates to CASSTPRTSGRVYEQYF. The full variable domain, rest sourced from reference TRBV28 and TRBJ2-7, is DVKVTQSSRYLVKRTGEKVFLECVQDMDHENMFWYRQDPGLGLRLIYFSYDVKMKEKGDIPEGYSVSREKKERFSLILESASTNQTSMYLCASSTPRTSGRVYEQYFGPGTRLTVT.

V gene TRBV5-1 combines with J gene TRBJ2-1; 8 nucleotides agree with TRBD2. This CDR3 is 16 amino acids long. Trimming took 4 bases from V and 1 from J; bases not matched to a gene: 7. The germline CDR1 and CDR2 sequences are SGHRS and YFSETQ. The CDR3 coding sequence is TGCGCCAGCAGCAGGGAGCGGGAGAGGTCCTACAATGAGCAGTTCTTC. Its protein product is CASSRERERSYNEQFF. The variable domain in full, with the rest retrieved from reference TRBV5-1 and TRBJ2-1, is KAGVTQTPRYLIKTRGQQVTLSCSPISGHRSVSWYQQTPGQGLQFLFEYFSETQRNKGNFPGRFSGRQFSNSRSEMNVSTLELGDSALYLCASSRERERSYNEQFFGPGTRLTVL.

The V call is TRBV4-1, the J call TRBJ2-7; 11 bases agree with TRBD1. The CDR3 runs 15 residues. Germline CDR1 MGHRA, CDR2 YSYEKL. Unmatched junction bases numbered 8, after V lost 4 bases and J lost 6 bases. CDR3 protein: CASSPHRDRGTEQYF. Here the CDR3 DNA reads TGCGCCAGCAGCCCTCACCGGGACAGGGGGACCGAGCAGTACTTC.